This T cell receptor (beta chain) was recovered during a study of follicular helper T cells after annual influenza vaccination. This clone was detected a few times. Its antigen remains unidentified. J was trimmed by 5 bases and V by 2 bases; bases with no gene match: 9. Germline V gene lookup returns CDR1 SGHKS and CDR2 YYEKEE (reference sequence). The CDR3 sequence is 15 residues long. Regarding the study as a whole: ICOS-CD38- cTfh most often held earlier Day 7 ICOS+CD38+ clones.

Time point defined: 2015-2016 season, 7 days after influenza vaccination. Profiling relied on immunoSEQ multiplex PCR, and the TCRdb table lists in-frame clones only, not all of them. The profile shows approximately 7,400 clones, 65% to 85% of them singletons. This TCR came from an adult who received the influenza vaccine. The gene calls are TRBV5-5 and TRBJ2-7; TRBD2 matches at 8 bases. This specimen consisted of CXCR5+ CD38- circulating T follicular helper cells from blood, obtained 7 days after influenza vaccination. Indicated subset: circulating Tfh, non-naive CD4+CXCR5+PD-1+ (ICOS+CD38+ or ICOS-CD38-). Written as DNA, the CDR3 is TGTGCCAGCAGCTTTGCGAGCGGGAGAATTCACGAGCAGTACTTC. This gives the protein CASSFASGRIHEQYF. Using reference TRBV5-5 and TRBJ2-7 for the parts outside the CDR3, the full variable domain is DAGVTQSPTHLIKTRGQQVTLRCSPISGHKSVSWYQQVLGQGPQFIFQYYEKEERGRGNFPDRFSARQFPNYSSELNVNALLLGDSALYLCASSFASGRIHEQYFGPGTRLTVT.